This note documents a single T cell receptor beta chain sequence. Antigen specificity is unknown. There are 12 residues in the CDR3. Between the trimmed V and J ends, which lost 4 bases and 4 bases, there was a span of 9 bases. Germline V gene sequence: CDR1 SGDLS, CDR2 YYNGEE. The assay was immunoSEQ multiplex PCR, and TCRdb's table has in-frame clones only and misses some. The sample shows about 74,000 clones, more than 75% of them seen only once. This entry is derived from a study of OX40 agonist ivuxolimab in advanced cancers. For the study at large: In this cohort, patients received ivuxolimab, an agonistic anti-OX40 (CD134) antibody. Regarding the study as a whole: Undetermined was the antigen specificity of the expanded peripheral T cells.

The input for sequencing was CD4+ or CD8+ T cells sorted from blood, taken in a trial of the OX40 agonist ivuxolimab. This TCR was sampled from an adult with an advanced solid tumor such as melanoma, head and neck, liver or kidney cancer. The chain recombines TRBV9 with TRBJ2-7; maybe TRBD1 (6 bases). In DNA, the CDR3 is TGTGCCAGCAGCCCAGGGACATACGAGCAGTACTTC. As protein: CASSPGTYEQYF. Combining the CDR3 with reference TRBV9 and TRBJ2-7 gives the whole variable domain DSGVTQTPKHLITATGQRVTLRCSPRSGDLSVYWYQQSLDQGLQFLIQYYNGEERAKGNILERFSAQQFPDLHSELNLSSLELGDSALYFCASSPGTYEQYFGPGTRLTVT.